The 8 T cell receptor beta chains given below trace back to one sample, sequenced in a study of shared clonotypes between healthy human individuals. CD45RO negativity and positive selection for CCR7 defined naive CD8 cells, a population that excluded terminally differentiated effector memory CD45RA+ cells. Repertoires were generated with immunoSEQ multiplex PCR, while TCRdb's copy carries only in-frame clones and drops some. The profile covers about 580,000 clones, with roughly 98% appearing a single time and around 0.3% taken by the ten largest. Material for sequencing was naive CD8+ T cells sorted from blood. These receptors came from a man aged 25 to 40 in good health.

The rearrangement joins TRBV28 to TRBJ2-1, with D unclear. The germline gives CDR1 MDHEN, CDR2 SYDVKM. The V and J ends lost 6 bases and 10 bases respectively, with 13 bases between them. The CDR3 extends over 12 amino acids. The DNA for the CDR3 is TGTGCCAGCAGCTTCTTCGAGGTAGAGCAGTTCTTC. Protein sequence: CASSFFEVEQFF.

For the CDR3, the DNA is TGTGCCAGCAGCGAATGGGACACCAGCACAGATACGCAGTATTTT. This translates into CASSEWDTSTDTQYF. V gene TRBV9 combines with J gene TRBJ2-3; a possible D gene is TRBD1 (6 bases). The CDR3 extends over 15 amino acids. V lost 3 bases and J 0 bases, leaving 11 bases between the germline ends. Per the germline V gene, CDR1 is SGDLS and CDR2 is YYNGEE.

In this sample, this clone turned up once. The rearrangement uses TRBV5-1 and TRBJ2-1; 8 bases are shared with TRBD1. Germline-derived CDR1 and CDR2 are SGHRS and YFSETQ. Germline trimming cut 4 bases from V and 9 bases from J; bases unmatched to any gene: 15. The length of the CDR3 is 16 residues. Written as DNA, the CDR3 is TGCGCCAGCAGCACCACAGGGGGTGGCCGATCGGGTGAGCAGTTCTTC. Protein: CASSTTGGGRSGEQFF.

This sequence joins TRBV7-6 and TRBJ2-7; tentative D call: TRBD1 (6 bases). V lost 1 base and J lost 3, with 13 bases in between. The CDR3 loop spans 15 amino acids. CDR1 is SGHVS and CDR2 is FNYEAQ in the germline V gene. This CDR3 reads CASSLEQGQVYEQYF. The CDR3, as DNA: TGTGCCAGCAGCTTAGAACAGGGTCAGGTCTACGAGCAGTACTTC.

The gene calls are TRBV7-9 and TRBJ2-3, with 10 bases fitting TRBD2. The germline V gene has CDR1 SEHNR and CDR2 FQNEAQ (reference sequence). This CDR3 comprises 16 residues. V shed 7 bases, J shed 1 base, and the junction held 8 bases outside the gene matches. CDR3 loop: CASIEAGGLRTDTQYF. The CDR3 DNA sequence: TGTGCCAGCATCGAAGCGGGAGGGTTACGCACAGATACGCAGTATTTT. The variable domain in full, completed from reference TRBV7-9 and TRBJ2-3, reads DTGVSQNPRHKITKRGQNVTFRCDPISEHNRLYWYRQTLGQGPEFLTYFQNEAQLEKSRLLSDRFSAERPKGSFSTLEIQRTEQGDSAMYLCASIEAGGLRTDTQYFGPGTRLTVL.

The genes are TRBV7-9 and TRBJ2-1; no reliable D call. The CDR3 has 12 amino acids. With 5 bases removed from V and 14 bases from J, the gap between germline ends came to 16 bases. Germline CDR1 and CDR2: SEHNR and FQNEAQ (reference sequence). CDR3 amino acids: CASSPSGPTEFF. CDR3 sequence (DNA): TGTGCCAGCAGCCCGTCGGGTCCGACGGAGTTCTTC.

The chain is built from TRBV11-2 and TRBJ1-2; D remains ambiguous. Germline CDR1 and CDR2: SGHAT and FQNNGV. The V gene lost 5 bases and the J gene lost 8 bases, with 24 bases spanning the gap. This CDR3 is 16 amino acids long. CDR3 region: CASSHNPRNQDLGYTF. In DNA, the CDR3 is TGTGCCAGCAGCCATAACCCCCGGAACCAGGACCTGGGCTACACCTTC.

The chain employs TRBV4-3 and TRBJ1-1, with D perhaps TRBD1 (5 bases). Germline CDR1 LGHNA, CDR2 YSLEER. CDR3 length equals 18 residues. V lost 3 bases and J 3 bases, leaving 23 bases between the germline ends. CDR3 nucleotides: TGCGCCAGCAGCCACGCCTATCTGGGTAGCGGGACGGACACTGAAGCTTTCTTT. Translating it yields CASSHAYLGSGTDTEAFF.